This T cell receptor (beta chain) was sequenced in a study of CD8+CD57+ T cells in acquired aplastic anemia. Notes on the study in general: Lower diversity was found in CD8+CD57+ cells than in total CD4+ and CD8+ pools in patients. Roughly 29 was the count of CD8+ CDR3 sequences that patients shared with controls.

In the case of this clonotype: Antigen specificity is unknown. A read error may account for a junction end that differs from germline.

An expansion of CD8+CD57+ cells by flow cytometry had been shown in patients chosen for sequencing. Every patient was diagnosed with severe acquired aplastic anemia. Patients had received no therapy at the time of blood sampling. A bead-enriched population of CD8+CD57+ cells gave a mean 1.6 ug DNA. The length of the CDR3 is 16 residues. The germline V gene has CDR1 SGHRS and CDR2 YFSETQ. Researchers used genomic DNA as the template to profile TCR beta VDJ and CDR3. TCRdb itself ran the reads through MiXCR, one entry per CDR3 protein. The sample yields roughly 20,000 distinct CDR3 sequences, 40% seen once.

The source of this sequence is a human donor with aplastic anemia. V usage is TRBV5-1 and J usage is TRBJ1-2; D is possibly TRBD1 (5 bases). The sequenced sample consisted of CD8+CD57+ T cells sorted from PBMCs. Subset meaning: bead-enriched CD8+CD57+ effector memory T cells from SAA patients. CDR3 DNA sequence: TGCGCCAGCAGCTTGGGGAGGTACGGGGCAACTTATGGCCACACCTTC. Its protein is CASSLGRYGATYGHTF.